One sample yielded the 25 T cell receptor beta chains listed below, sequenced in a study of blood T cell repertoires in COVID-19. The method was immunoSEQ multiplex PCR; TCRdb's version includes in-frame clones alone and lacks a portion of them. The data show 220,000 or so clones, around 81% seen once. The sequenced sample consisted of peripheral blood. The receptors originated from a woman aged 60 to 75 with acute or convalescent COVID-19.

This clone was counted between two and nine times. The rearrangement links TRBV7-2 to TRBJ1-5; no definite D call. CDR1 and CDR2 (germline): SGHTA, FQGNSA. V gave up 5 bases and J gave up 4 bases, with 15 bases separating them. The CDR3 has 15 residues. The CDR3 here is CASSKAPTSNQPQHF. The CDR3, as DNA: TGTGCCAGCAGCAAAGCTCCAACTAGTAATCAGCCCCAGCATTTT.

The rearrangement uses TRBV11-2 and TRBJ2-3; 9 bases map to TRBD2. Germline V CDR1 and CDR2: SGHAT, FQNNGV. The CDR3 spans 16 residues. Trimming took 6 bases from V and 2 from J; bases not matched to a gene: 9. The CDR3 sequence: CASRTHSGGFTDTQYF. In DNA form, the CDR3 reads TGTGCCAGCAGGACGCACAGCGGGGGGTTCACAGATACGCAGTATTTT.

In nucleotides, the CDR3 is TGTGCCAGCAGCCGAAGGACAGACGGCAATCAGCCCCAGCATTTT. Protein product: CASSRRTDGNQPQHF. This rearrangement joins TRBV3-1 (or the pseudogene TRBV3-2) to TRBJ1-5; TRBD1 might be the D (6 bases). Germline CDR1 reads LGHDT; CDR2 reads YNNKEL (reference sequence). The CDR3 runs 15 residues. V was trimmed by 4 bases and J by 2 bases, leaving 12 bases between them.

The chain carries TRBV30 and TRBJ1-1; D is possibly TRBD1 (5 bases). V lost 0 bases and J 1 base, leaving 15 bases between the germline ends. This CDR3 region has 16 residues. Germline values: CDR1 GTSNPN, CDR2 SVGIG (reference sequence). This CDR3 reads CAWSVRGVIANTEAFF. The CDR3 bases are TGTGCCTGGAGTGTACGGGGGGTCATCGCGAACACTGAAGCTTTCTTT.

This clone was seen a single time. The chain links TRBV6-6 to TRBJ1-2; no firm D call. Trimming stripped 7 bases from V and 5 bases from J, with 17 bases between. CDR3 length: 14 amino acids. Germline CDR1 reads MNHNY; CDR2 reads SVGAGI (reference sequence). This CDR3 reads CASIANPQSYGYTF. For the CDR3, the DNA is TGTGCCAGCATTGCCAACCCTCAGTCTTATGGCTACACCTTC.

This clone came up once. The chain combines TRBV19 with TRBJ2-7, with D maybe TRBD1 (5 bases). Trimming took off 3 bases at V and 9 bases at J, with 21 bases between the two ends. Germline lookup yields CDR1 LNHDA and CDR2 SQIVND (reference sequence). This CDR3 is 15 amino acids long. The CDR3, as DNA: TGTGCCAGTAGTATTTGGTCTCAGGGCGGAGTGAGGCAGTACTTC. Amino acid sequence: CASSIWSQGGVRQYF.

The gene calls are TRBV1 and TRBJ1-5; TRBD1 reflects the table's D call only, with no check against the DNA. TRBV1 is flagged as a pseudogene. This CDR3 is 18 amino acids long. CDR3 bases: TGCACCAGCAGCCCCAAGGTCCCGGGACAGGGGGCCCTAAGGCCCCAGCATTTT. Its translation: CTSSPKVPGQGALRPQHF.

The chain is built from TRBV4-2 and TRBJ2-1, with 10 bases lining up with TRBD2. Losses at the gene ends were 1 base for V and 6 bases for J; bases not matched to a gene: 9. Per the germline V gene, CDR1 is LGHNA and CDR2 is YNFKEQ. The CDR3 runs to 17 residues. CDR3 sequence: CASSQVTIAGGFNEQFF. CDR3 nucleotide sequence: TGTGCCAGCAGCCAAGTTACTATAGCGGGGGGATTCAATGAGCAGTTCTTC.

The chain has TRBV19 and TRBJ2-6, with D possibly being TRBD1 (5 bases). CDR3 length equals 15 residues. Per the germline V gene, CDR1 is LNHDA and CDR2 is SQIVND (reference sequence). Trimming stripped 2 bases from V and 1 base from J, with 6 bases between. The CDR3 region has the DNA TGTGCCAGTAGTATACAGGGATCTGGGGCCAACGTCCTGACTTTC. Its protein product is CASSIQGSGANVLTF.

Only a few counts were recorded for this clone. CDR3 bases: TGTGCCAGCAGTTACGTCTCTTTCTATGGCTACACCTTC. It specifies CASSYVSFYGYTF. The chain combines TRBV6-2 or TRBV6-3 with TRBJ1-2; D is ambiguous. The CDR3 sequence is 13 residues long. V lost 2 bases to trimming and J lost 4 bases, with 8 bases between them. Germline CDR1 MNHEY, CDR2 SVGEGT.

This clone has just one count. This chain joins TRBV15 and TRBJ2-3; unclear D gene. CDR1 and CDR2 from the germline V gene are LNHNV and YYDKDF (reference sequence). The ends were cut back, 3 bases at V and 1 base at J, with 8 bases in the middle. The CDR3 contains 14 residues. CDR3 sequence (DNA): TGTGCCACCAGCAGGTTGGCTCGCACAGATACGCAGTATTTT. This translates into CATSRLARTDTQYF.

The rearrangement uses TRBV9 and TRBJ2-7; 9 positions agree with TRBD1. Trimming cost V 2 bases and J 0 bases; bases outside gene matches: 3. The germline V gene has CDR1 SGDLS and CDR2 YYNGEE. The CDR3 extends over 15 amino acids. This CDR3 reads CASSVGTGNSYEQYF. CDR3 sequence (DNA): TGTGCCAGCAGCGTCGGGACAGGGAACTCCTACGAGCAGTACTTC. The whole variable domain, filled in from reference TRBV9 and TRBJ2-7, reads DSGVTQTPKHLITATGQRVTLRCSPRSGDLSVYWYQQSLDQGLQFLIQYYNGEERAKGNILERFSAQQFPDLHSELNLSSLELGDSALYFCASSVGTGNSYEQYFGPGTRLTVT.

The chain uses TRBV11-1 and TRBJ2-1; tentative D call: TRBD1 (6 bases). The V gene's germline CDR1 is SGHAT and CDR2 FQDESV (reference sequence). CDR3 length equals 13 residues. The germline V and J ends were trimmed by 6 bases and 7 bases, with 13 bases remaining between them. The CDR3 is CASSRWGRNEQFF. CDR3 nucleotide sequence: TGTGCCAGCAGTCGCTGGGGGCGGAATGAGCAGTTCTTC.

This rearrangement joins TRBV9 to TRBJ2-1; 8 nucleotides agree with TRBD2. The germline V gene encodes CDR1 SGDLS and CDR2 YYNGEE. The CDR3 spans 17 residues. V was clipped by 2 bases and J by 3 bases; unmatched bases: 10. CDR3 DNA: TGTGCCAGCAGCGTCGAACCGGGACTAGGGGTCTACAATGAGCAGTTCTTC. Translating gives CASSVEPGLGVYNEQFF.

The genes are TRBV18 and TRBJ1-1, with 7 bases aligning to TRBD1. Germline CDR1 is KGHSH and CDR2 is LQKENI. The CDR3 contains 16 residues. With 6 bases clipped from V and 5 bases from J, the junction kept 15 bases outside the gene matches. The chain's CDR3 is CASSLWAPQGGTEAFF. The CDR3 DNA is TGTGCCAGCTCCCTATGGGCGCCCCAGGGGGGAACTGAAGCTTTCTTT.

V usage is TRBV6-6 and J usage is TRBJ1-5; 7 positions match TRBD1. CDR1 MNHNY and CDR2 SVGAGI come from the germline V gene (reference sequence). Losses at the gene ends were 6 bases for V and 2 bases for J; bases not matched to a gene: 4. The CDR3 covers 14 residues. The CDR3 sequence is CASRVGGGNQPQHF. The CDR3 coding sequence is TGTGCCAGCAGAGTAGGGGGCGGCAATCAGCCCCAGCATTTT.

This clone turned up a few times. The chain recombines TRBV4-2 with TRBJ2-5; 7 bases line up with TRBD1. V was clipped by 3 bases and J by 5 bases; unmatched bases: 3. Germline V gene lookup returns CDR1 LGHNA and CDR2 YNFKEQ. This CDR3 is built from 13 residues. This chain's CDR3 is CASSQDRWETQYF. CDR3 nucleotide sequence: TGTGCCAGCAGCCAGGACAGGTGGGAGACCCAGTACTTC.

The chain is built from TRBV4-2 and TRBJ1-5; no firm D call. The CDR3 has 12 residues. V gave up 4 bases and J gave up 9 bases, with 10 bases separating them. CDR1 and CDR2 (germline): LGHNA, YNFKEQ. CDR3 bases: TGTGCCAGCAGCCCAGAATCGGGGCCCCAGCATTTT. This gives the protein CASSPESGPQHF.

This chain uses TRBV7-3 with TRBJ2-2; TRBD2 aligns across 8 bases. V lost 1 base to trimming and J lost 5 bases; unmatched junction nucleotides: 18. Germline lookup yields CDR1 SGHTA and CDR2 FQGTGA. The CDR3 runs to 20 residues. The CDR3 nucleotides are TGTGCCAGCAGCTTAAACGCCGGTGACTCTGCGGGGGGTGGAACCGGGGAGCTGTTTTTT. Residues: CASSLNAGDSAGGGTGELFF.

This rearrangement joins TRBV2 to TRBJ2-2; no clear D. V was clipped by 4 bases and J by 1 base, with 10 bases between them. This CDR3 contains 15 residues. CDR1 and CDR2 (germline): SNHLY, FYNNEI. The CDR3 loop is CASSVRSMNTGELFF. CDR3 nucleotides: TGTGCCAGCAGTGTTAGATCTATGAACACCGGGGAGCTGTTTTTT.

This rearrangement joins TRBV6-2 or TRBV6-3 to TRBJ1-1, with TRBD1 identical over 8 bases. The trim removed 1 base at V and 5 bases at J, leaving 6 bases unmatched. CDR1 is MNHEY, CDR2 SVGEGT, per germline. This CDR3 is built from 15 residues. This chain's CDR3 is CASSYYRGVGTEAFF. CDR3 DNA sequence: TGTGCCAGCAGTTACTACAGGGGGGTAGGTACTGAAGCTTTCTTT.

The chain links TRBV6-6 to TRBJ1-6; weak D call: TRBD1 (6 bases). V dropped 8 bases and J dropped 1 base, with 12 bases sitting between them. Germline CDR1 and CDR2: MNHNY and SVGAGI (reference sequence). This CDR3 is 15 amino acids long. The CDR3 sequence: CASQRGGSYNSPLHF. In nucleotides, the CDR3 is TGTGCCAGCCAAAGGGGGGGTTCCTATAATTCACCCCTCCACTTT.

The chain couples TRBV5-1 to TRBJ2-1; TRBD2 is a possible D gene (6 bases). Germline V gene data show CDR1 as SGHRS and CDR2 as YFSETQ. This CDR3 has 16 amino acids. V gave up 3 bases and J gave up 6 bases, with 19 bases separating them. CDR3 protein: CASSSKDYSGRNEQFF. In DNA form, the CDR3 reads TGCGCCAGCAGCTCCAAGGACTATTCAGGACGCAATGAGCAGTTCTTC.

This chain uses TRBV19 with TRBJ2-1; 11 bases match TRBD2. The CDR3 contains 15 residues. CDR1 and CDR2 from the germline V gene are LNHDA and SQIVND (reference sequence). The V segment lost 5 bases and the J segment 3 bases; nucleotides outside the gene matches: 3. The CDR3: CASSLAGGLYNEQFF. CDR3 sequence (DNA): TGTGCCAGTAGTCTAGCGGGGGGCCTCTACAATGAGCAGTTCTTC.

V usage is TRBV14 and J usage is TRBJ1-6; D possibly corresponds to TRBD1 (6 bases). The CDR3 consists of 15 residues. CDR1 and CDR2 from the germline V gene are SGHDN and FVKESK. With 5 bases removed from V and 7 bases from J, the gap between germline ends came to 15 bases. CDR3 in amino acids: CASSSRMGANSPLHF. The CDR3 nucleotides read TGTGCCAGCAGCTCTAGAATGGGGGCGAATTCACCCCTCCACTTT.